The 26 T cell receptor beta chains in this list originate from one sample, sequenced in a study of T cells expressing NK-cell markers. TCRdb reprocessed the 5' RACE reads and keeps a single row for each CDR3 protein, giving no DNA. This sample's clone table lists roughly 420,000 distinct CDR3 sequences. The source material was blood T cells: a sorted CD56 or NKG2C T cell subset, CD4+ or CD8+ T cells, or bulk PBMC T cells (not recorded which). The receptors here all came from a woman between 18 and 70 years old in good health.

The genes are TRBV6-4 and TRBJ2-1; no DNA is available, so the TRBD1 call from TCRdb remains unchecked. The CDR3 loop spans 14 amino acids. The germline V gene encodes CDR1 MRHNA and CDR2 SNTAGT. The CDR3 loop is CASSVSGARAEQFF.

The CDR3 protein is CASSLAEADEQFF. This chain uses TRBV12-3 or TRBV12-4 with TRBJ2-1. The CDR3 length is 13 residues.

The chain has TRBV7-8 and TRBJ2-1; TCRdb indicates TRBD2, and absent DNA this call remains unverified. CDR3 size: 15 residues. Germline lookup yields CDR1 SGHVS and CDR2 FQNEAQ. The CDR3 reads CASTLTSGTRNEQFF.

The CDR3 reads CASRGRSTDTQYF. This chain uses TRBV5-1 with TRBJ2-3; the D gene TCRdb calls, TRBD2, cannot be checked with no DNA. The CDR3 length is 13 residues. CDR1 is SGHRS, CDR2 YFSETQ, per germline.

The chain combines TRBV11-2 with TRBJ2-4; there is no DNA to check the TCRdb D call of TRBD1. This CDR3 comprises 17 residues. CDR1 is SGHAT, CDR2 FQNNGV, per germline. This CDR3 reads CASSLTGQLLAKNIQYF.

The J gene is TRBJ2-1, the V gene TRBV4-3; the D call of TRBD1 rests on TCRdb alone, since no DNA is present to check it. From germline, CDR1 is LGHNA and CDR2 YSLEER. The CDR3 consists of 17 residues. The CDR3 protein is CASSPTTPGQGVNEQFF.

This chain joins TRBV6-2 or TRBV6-3 and TRBJ1-1; TCRdb's assignment of TRBD1 cannot be checked, as there is no DNA. Per the germline V gene, CDR1 is MNHEY and CDR2 is SVGEGT. This CDR3 contains 15 residues. The CDR3 loop is CASSRQGVRTTEAFF.

The V call is TRBV7-6, the J call TRBJ2-1; the TCRdb call, TRBD2, lacks DNA for checking. The CDR3 is made up of 15 amino acids. Germline V CDR1 and CDR2: SGHVS, FNYEAQ. This chain's CDR3 is CASSLMTSGLAEQFF. Looking up the rest from reference TRBV7-6 and TRBJ2-1 gives the full variable domain: GAGVSQSPRYKVTKRGQDVALRCDPISGHVSLYWYRQALGQGPEFLTYFNYEAQQDKSGLPNDRFSAERPEGSISTLTIQRTEQRDSAMYRCASSLMTSGLAEQFFGPGTRLTVL.

This chain uses TRBV7-8 with TRBJ2-2; checking the TCRdb D call of TRBD1 is not possible without DNA. In germline, CDR1 is SGHVS, CDR2 FQNEAQ. The CDR3 loop spans 14 amino acids. The CDR3 sequence is CASSAGPDTGELFF.

The chain is built from TRBV4-3 and TRBJ2-1. CDR1 is LGHNA and CDR2 is YSLEER in the germline V gene. The CDR3 runs 14 residues. CDR3 residues: CASSLLSTNNEQFF.

The chain is built from TRBV7-2 and TRBJ2-5; without DNA, the TCRdb call of TRBD1 cannot be checked. Germline values: CDR1 SGHTA, CDR2 FQGNSA. The CDR3 consists of 14 residues. Here the CDR3 reads CASSPKGAQETQYF.

The gene calls are TRBV12-3 or TRBV12-4 and TRBJ2-1; TCRdb reports TRBD1, a call that lacks DNA to check it against. The CDR3 totals 16 residues. The CDR3 here is CASSRPGTGVDNEQFF.

The chain is built from TRBV4-3 and TRBJ2-5; TCRdb picks TRBD1, but there is no DNA to check that call. CDR3 size: 14 residues. Germline assignment: CDR1 LGHNA and CDR2 YSLEER. This chain's CDR3 is CASSQDGGEETQYF.

V gene TRBV7-9 combines with J gene TRBJ2-5; TCRdb picks TRBD1, but there is no DNA to check that call. CDR1 and CDR2 from the germline V gene are SEHNR and FQNEAQ (reference sequence). This CDR3 region has 14 residues. CDR3 region: CASTGAQDQETQYF.

The gene calls are TRBV27 and TRBJ2-2. The CDR3 spans 15 residues. The V gene's germline CDR1 is MNHEY and CDR2 SMNVEV (reference sequence). CDR3 region: CASSLRQLNTGELFF.

The gene calls are TRBV27 and TRBJ1-1; TCRdb selects TRBD1, and the lack of DNA leaves this call unchecked. The CDR3 extends over 13 amino acids. Germline V gives CDR1 MNHEY, CDR2 SMNVEV (reference sequence). The chain's CDR3 is CASRWGANTEAFF.

J is TRBJ2-7 and V is TRBV24-1; the D gene TCRdb calls, TRBD2, cannot be checked with no DNA. Germline loops: CDR1 KGHDR, CDR2 SFDVKD. The CDR3 has 17 residues. The CDR3 loop reads CATSDSTSGGTIGRQYF.

The chain uses TRBV20-1 and TRBJ2-1; the TRBD1 assignment by TCRdb is unverifiable without DNA. Germline CDR1 reads DFQATT; CDR2 reads SNEGSKA (reference sequence). The CDR3 is 14 amino acids. CDR3 sequence: CSARPGQSHNEQFF.

This chain connects TRBV4-3 to TRBJ2-7; TCRdb outputs TRBD2, but without DNA this stays unchecked. This CDR3 contains 15 residues. CDR1 and CDR2 from the germline V gene are LGHNA and YSLEER. This chain's CDR3 is CASSQDHLKGHEQYF.

CDR3 region: CASILSGANNEQFF. The chain recombines TRBV6-2 or TRBV6-3 with TRBJ2-1; TCRdb's assignment of TRBD1 cannot be checked, as there is no DNA. Germline lookup yields CDR1 MNHEY and CDR2 SVGEGT. The CDR3 totals 14 residues.

The chain recombines TRBV4-2 with TRBJ2-1; as DNA is missing, the TRBD1 call by TCRdb cannot be tested. This CDR3 contains 19 residues. Germline V gene data show CDR1 as LGHNA and CDR2 as YNFKEQ. The CDR3 loop reads CASSPGQGWTSSSYNEQFF.

The genes are TRBV7-9 and TRBJ2-7; checking the TCRdb D call of TRBD1 is not possible without DNA. CDR3 length equals 15 residues. Germline V gene data show CDR1 as SEHNR and CDR2 as FQNEAQ (reference sequence). The CDR3 reads CASSPRTGNHYEQYF.

V gene TRBV19 combines with J gene TRBJ2-5; the D gene TCRdb calls, TRBD2, cannot be checked with no DNA. Germline CDR1 LNHDA, CDR2 SQIVND (reference sequence). The CDR3 runs 17 residues. This chain's CDR3 is CASTIGTSGGIGETQYF.

The chain recombines TRBV6-2 or TRBV6-3 with TRBJ2-2; no DNA is available, so the TRBD1 call from TCRdb remains unchecked. Germline assignment: CDR1 MNHEY and CDR2 SVGEGT. The CDR3 is made up of 15 amino acids. The CDR3 sequence is CASSYRPGVYGELFF.

The V call is TRBV27, the J call TRBJ1-2; TCRdb's D call, TRBD1, is unchecked because there is no DNA. The CDR3 runs 15 residues. The germline V gene has CDR1 MNHEY and CDR2 SMNVEV (reference sequence). The CDR3 sequence: CASSKGGSRGYGYTF.

J is TRBJ2-1 and V is TRBV12-3 or TRBV12-4; absent DNA, TCRdb's TRBD2 call cannot be checked. This CDR3 region has 14 residues. This CDR3 is CASSSTSVYNEQFF.